Below are 5 T cell receptor beta chains sequenced from a single sample in a study of early T cells in non-severe SARS-CoV-2 infection. TCRdb used MiXCR to reprocess the 5' RACE reads, holding one entry per CDR3 protein. The sample lists 55,000 to 65,000 distinct CDR3 sequences, about 10% occurring once. Sequencing was done on a sample of whole blood. The source of these receptors is an adult who was a healthcare worker with PCR-confirmed SARS-CoV-2 infection or an uninfected control (not recorded which).

This clonotype was counted ten times or more. This rearrangement joins TRBV11-2 to TRBJ2-1, with TRBD2 matching 11 bases. With 4 bases clipped from V and 7 bases from J, the junction kept 9 bases outside the gene matches. The CDR3 has 16 residues. Germline V gene data show CDR1 as SGHAT and CDR2 as FQNNGV. The CDR3 region has the DNA TGTGCCAGCAGCTCTATAGCGGGAGGGCCGGGGAATGAGCAGTTCTTC. Residues: CASSSIAGGPGNEQFF.

This clonotype was found many times. V usage is TRBV18 and J usage is TRBJ2-3; D is possibly TRBD2 (6 bases). Germline-derived CDR1 and CDR2 are KGHSH and LQKENI. V was shortened by 3 bases and J by 6 bases, with 13 bases between the two germline ends. The CDR3 runs 14 residues. The DNA of the CDR3 is TGTGCCAGCTCACCCCCCTCACGGGGGGATACGCAGTATTTT. It is translated as CASSPPSRGDTQYF.

The gene calls are TRBV9 and TRBJ2-6, with a possible D match to TRBD2 (5 bases). The V end lost 2 bases, the J end lost 4 bases, and 16 bases lay between the germline ends. Germline assignment: CDR1 SGDLS and CDR2 YYNGEE. The CDR3 is 17 amino acids. The CDR3 DNA is TGTGCCAGCAGCGTGGATTACCGGGGTTCCGGGGCCAACGTCCTGACTTTC. Translation: CASSVDYRGSGANVLTF.

This clonotype appeared many times. The chain has TRBV7-3 and TRBJ2-1; D gene uncertain. Deletions cut 3 bases from V and 6 bases from J, with 3 bases between. The CDR3 has 11 residues. Germline V gives CDR1 SGHTA, CDR2 FQGTGA. The CDR3 here is CASSLSNEQFF. The CDR3 DNA sequence: TGTGCCAGCAGCTTGAGCAATGAGCAGTTCTTC.

About this clonotype itself: A much larger clone sits a single nucleotide away, making a read error possible. The chain employs TRBV7-8 and TRBJ2-7; TRBD2 might be the D (5 bases). V was shortened by 3 bases and J by 2 bases, with 20 bases between the two germline ends. Germline assignment: CDR1 SGHVS and CDR2 FQNEAQ. The CDR3 extends over 17 amino acids. CDR3 protein: CASSLGPLVVGAYEQYF. The CDR3 coding sequence is TGTGCCAGCAGCTTGGGCCCTCTGGTAGTGGGAGCCTACGAGCAGTACTTC.